These T cell receptor beta chains were read from a single sample in a study of cytomegalovirus exposure and HLA in healthy donors. The repertoire was sequenced with immunoSEQ multiplex PCR; TCRdb's copy has only in-frame clones and lacks some. Of approximately 150,000 clones listed, approximately 85% are singletons. What was sequenced was PBMCs. The receptors come from a man aged 50-60 years in good health and CMV-seropositive. Each CDR3 is given with its conserved first and last residue. A D gene is named only where the DNA matches it firmly. A row's size may be missing; if present it is once, few, many or a size class.

D gene,V gene,J gene,clone size,CDR3 protein,CDR3 DNA
NA,TRBV30,TRBJ2-5,NA,CAWTSEETQYF,TGTGCCTGGACTAGCGAAGAGACCCAGTACTTC
NA,TRBV11-1,TRBJ2-7,NA,CASSLGRRIREQYF,TGTGCCAGCAGCTTGGGGCGACGTATTCGGGAGCAGTACTTC
TRBD1,TRBV9,TRBJ1-5,NA,CASSGTGGRNQPQHF,TGTGCCAGCAGCGGGACAGGGGGCCGGAATCAGCCCCAGCATTTT
TRBD2,TRBV7-9,TRBJ2-7,NA,CASSLGGSAYEQYF,TGTGCCAGCAGCTTAGGCGGGAGTGCGTACGAGCAGTACTTC
NA,TRBV6-1,TRBJ2-7,NA,CASSGDPFYEQYF,TGTGCCAGCAGCGGGGATCCGTTCTACGAGCAGTACTTC
NA,TRBV27,TRBJ1-5,once,CASSLLASNQPQHF,TGTGCCAGCAGTTTATTGGCCAGCAATCAGCCCCAGCATTTT
TRBD1,TRBV14,TRBJ2-1,few,CASSPLGTGDHNEQFF,TGTGCCAGCAGCCCTTTGGGGACAGGGGACCACAATGAGCAGTTCTTC
TRBD2,TRBV6-5,TRBJ2-1,NA,CASCLVRGVNEQFF,TGTGCCAGCTGTCTTGTGCGGGGGGTCAATGAGCAGTTCTTC
NA,TRBV27,TRBJ1-2,NA,CASSTLDRNYGYTF,TGTGCCAGCAGTACCTTGGACAGAAACTATGGCTACACCTTC
NA,TRBV4-3,TRBJ2-7,few,CASSQDPTAYEQYF,TGCGCCAGCAGCCAAGATCCGACTGCCTACGAGCAGTACTTC
TRBD1,TRBV7-2,TRBJ2-7,NA,CASSRGTGLHEQYF,TGTGCCAGCAGCCGCGGGACAGGGCTCCACGAGCAGTACTTC
NA,TRBV18,TRBJ2-7,NA,CASSPRRGKNEQYF,TGTGCCAGCTCACCTAGAAGGGGCAAGAACGAGCAGTACTTC
TRBD2,TRBV7-9,TRBJ2-3,NA,CSSSLATSGDTQYF,TGTTCCAGCAGCTTAGCTACTAGCGGAGATACGCAGTATTTT
TRBD1,TRBV11-2,TRBJ2-2,NA,CASRSEGARTGELFF,TGTGCCAGCCGATCAGAGGGGGCCCGCACCGGGGAGCTGTTTTTT
TRBD2,TRBV7-9,TRBJ2-7,NA,CASSLGGGGKLHEQYF,TGTGCCAGCAGCTTAGGGGGCGGGGGGAAACTCCACGAGCAGTACTTC
NA,TRBV7-2,TRBJ2-2,NA,CASSFIAGELFF,TGTGCCAGCAGCTTCATTGCCGGGGAGCTGTTTTTT
NA,TRBV5-6,TRBJ2-2,NA,CASSLDQGIGTGELFF,TGTGCCAGCAGCTTGGACCAGGGTATTGGGACCGGGGAGCTGTTTTTT
NA,TRBV2,TRBJ2-1,NA,CASSVQGFNEQFF,TGTGCCAGCAGTGTACAGGGATTTAATGAGCAGTTCTTC
NA,TRBV5-1,TRBJ1-1,NA,CASSLGGPGTEAFF,TGCGCCAGCAGCTTGGGAGGGCCGGGCACTGAAGCTTTCTTT
TRBD2,TRBV4-1,TRBJ2-7,NA,CASSRGSGAWEQYF,TGCGCCAGCTCTCGCGGGAGTGGGGCGTGGGAGCAGTACTTC
NA,TRBV4-2,TRBJ2-5,once,CASSQVHREVQETQYF,TGTGCCAGCAGCCAAGTTCACAGGGAAGTTCAAGAGACCCAGTACTTC
NA,TRBV7-9,TRBJ1-1,NA,CASSLQQGVNTEAFF,TGTGCCAGCAGCTTACAACAGGGTGTTAACACTGAAGCTTTCTTT
TRBD1,TRBV29-1,TRBJ2-7,once,CSARPGQGGGEQYF,TGCAGCGCCAGACCGGGACAGGGGGGAGGCGAGCAGTACTTC
NA,TRBV5-5,TRBJ2-2,NA,CASSRNRETGELFF,TGTGCCAGCAGCAGGAACAGGGAAACCGGGGAGCTGTTTTTT
TRBD1,TRBV9,TRBJ1-3,NA,CASSATGDGNTIYF,TGTGCCAGCAGCGCGACAGGGGACGGAAACACCATATATTTT
TRBD1,TRBV28,TRBJ1-6,NA,CASNRGTAYNSPLHF,TGTGCCAGCAACCGAGGGACAGCTTATAATTCACCCCTCCACTTT
NA,TRBV19,TRBJ2-5,once,CASSHREETQYF,TGTGCCAGTAGCCACAGGGAAGAGACCCAGTACTTC
NA,TRBV7-2,TRBJ1-2,few,CASSHPPGGIGYTF,TGTGCCAGCAGCCACCCCCCGGGGGGGATTGGCTACACCTTC
TRBD2,TRBV10-3,TRBJ2-1,NA,CAIASGTYNEQFF,TGTGCCATTGCTAGCGGAACCTACAATGAGCAGTTCTTC
NA,TRBV5-1,TRBJ2-6,NA,CASSLAGSGANVLTF,TGCGCCAGCAGCTTGGCCGGGTCTGGGGCCAACGTCCTGACTTTC
TRBD1,TRBV7-9,TRBJ2-2,once,CASKPGGVTGELFF,TGTGCCAGCAAGCCAGGGGGTGTCACCGGGGAGCTGTTTTTT
NA,TRBV29-1,TRBJ2-2,NA,CSVEAPNTGELFF,TGCAGCGTTGAGGCCCCGAACACCGGGGAGCTGTTTTTT
TRBD1,TRBV19,TRBJ2-1,few,CASSMSDRENNEQFF,TGTGCCAGTAGTATGTCGGACAGGGAAAACAATGAGCAGTTCTTC
TRBD1,TRBV7-2,TRBJ1-4,once,CASSLTGVTNEKLFF,TGTGCCAGCAGCCTCACAGGGGTCACTAATGAAAAACTGTTTTTT
TRBD2,TRBV5-1,TRBJ2-7,NA,CASSDGRVSYEQYF,TGCGCCAGCAGCGACGGGAGGGTCTCCTACGAGCAGTACTTC
NA,TRBV4-3,TRBJ2-1,NA,CASSQDRLAREQFF,TGCGCCAGCAGCCAAGATCGTTTGGCGCGGGAGCAGTTCTTC
TRBD1,TRBV5-6,TRBJ2-7,NA,CASSGDRGLREQYF,TGTGCCAGCAGCGGGGACAGGGGGCTTCGCGAGCAGTACTTC
NA,TRBV4-3,TRBJ2-1,NA,CASSQDWATVSYNEQFF,TGCGCCAGCAGCCAAGATTGGGCGACAGTGTCCTACAATGAGCAGTTCTTC
NA,TRBV30,TRBJ1-2,NA,CAWTPFRHSNYGYTF,TGTGCCTGGACCCCCTTCAGGCACTCTAACTATGGCTACACCTTC
NA,TRBV19,TRBJ2-7,few,CASSIDHGGVSYEQYF,TGTGCCAGTAGTATAGACCATGGAGGGGTCTCCTACGAGCAGTACTTC
NA,TRBV7-3,TRBJ2-2,NA,CASNEIGATTGELFF,TGTGCCAGCAATGAGATAGGGGCCACGACCGGGGAGCTGTTTTTT
TRBD1,TRBV12-5,TRBJ2-5,NA,CASGSGQGRETQYF,TGTGCTAGTGGTTCCGGACAGGGTAGGGAGACCCAGTACTTC
TRBD1,TRBV10-3,TRBJ2-7,NA,CAISESSQGGAYEQYF,TGTGCCATCAGTGAGTCGTCACAGGGGGGTGCCTACGAGCAGTACTTC
NA,TRBV28,TRBJ2-5,NA,CASSPSIDTETQYF,TGTGCCAGCAGTCCGAGCATCGACACAGAGACCCAGTACTTC
TRBD2,TRBV7-8,TRBJ2-7,NA,CASSTTSGGAKQYF,TGTGCCAGCAGCACGACTAGCGGGGGGGCGAAGCAGTACTTC
TRBD2,TRBV5-4,TRBJ2-7,once,CASSEGLGSEQYF,TGTGCCAGCAGCGAAGGACTAGGTAGCGAGCAGTACTTC
TRBD2,TRBV13,TRBJ2-3,NA,CASKAGSTDTQYF,TGTGCCAGCAAAGCGGGAAGCACAGATACGCAGTATTTT
TRBD2,TRBV9,TRBJ2-1,few,CASSPSGSSYNEQFF,TGTGCCAGCAGTCCTAGCGGGAGCTCCTACAATGAGCAGTTCTTC
NA,TRBV5-6,TRBJ1-2,NA,CASSWLQLIYGYTF,TGTGCCAGCAGCTGGCTACAGCTTATCTATGGCTACACCTTC
NA,TRBV7-6,TRBJ1-2,once,CASSLADTANYGYTF,TGTGCCAGCAGCTTAGCTGATACTGCTAACTATGGCTACACCTTC
NA,TRBV6-5,TRBJ2-2,few,CASSSAGADTGELFF,TGTGCCAGCAGCTCAGCGGGCGCTGACACCGGGGAGCTGTTTTTT
TRBD1,TRBV5-4,TRBJ2-5,NA,CASSREGAPQETQYF,TGTGCCAGCAGCAGAGAGGGGGCGCCTCAAGAGACCCAGTACTTC
NA,TRBV28,TRBJ1-3,NA,CASSLWGAGNTIYF,TGTGCCAGCAGTTTATGGGGAGCTGGAAACACCATATATTTT
TRBD2,TRBV11-2,TRBJ2-7,NA,CASSLGGGLAGGEQYF,TGTGCCAGCAGCTTAGGGGGGGGACTAGCGGGAGGCGAGCAGTACTTC
TRBD1,TRBV2,TRBJ1-1,NA,CASSAHPGQGAGVEAFF,TGTGCCAGCAGTGCCCACCCGGGACAGGGGGCCGGCGTTGAAGCTTTCTTT